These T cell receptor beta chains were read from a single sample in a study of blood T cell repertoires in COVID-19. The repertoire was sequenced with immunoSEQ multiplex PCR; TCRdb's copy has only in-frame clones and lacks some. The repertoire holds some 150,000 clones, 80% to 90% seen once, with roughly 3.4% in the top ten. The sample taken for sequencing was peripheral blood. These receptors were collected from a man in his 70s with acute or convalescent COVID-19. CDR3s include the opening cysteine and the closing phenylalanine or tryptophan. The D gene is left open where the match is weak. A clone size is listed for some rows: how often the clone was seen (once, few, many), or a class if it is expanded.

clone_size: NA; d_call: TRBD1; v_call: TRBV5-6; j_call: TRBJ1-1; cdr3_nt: TGTGCCAGCAGCAACATTCCCGGGACAGGGAACACTGAAGCTTTCTTT; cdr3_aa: CASSNIPGTGNTEAFF
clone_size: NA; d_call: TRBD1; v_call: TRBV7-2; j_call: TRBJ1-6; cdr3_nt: TGTGCCAGCAGCCCAAGACAGGGCAATAATTCACCCCTCCACTTT; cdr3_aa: CASSPRQGNNSPLHF
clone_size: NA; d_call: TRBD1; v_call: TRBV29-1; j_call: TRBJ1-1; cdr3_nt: TGCAGCGTTGTGAGACAGGGGAACACTGAAGCTTTCTTT; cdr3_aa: CSVVRQGNTEAFF
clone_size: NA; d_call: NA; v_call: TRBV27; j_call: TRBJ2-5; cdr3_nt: TGTGCCAGCAGTTTAAAGTGGGAGAACCAAAAGACCCAGTACTTC; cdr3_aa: CASSLKWENQKTQYF
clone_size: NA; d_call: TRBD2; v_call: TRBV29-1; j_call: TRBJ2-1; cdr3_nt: TGCAGCGTTGAGGAGGTGACTAGCGGTTACAATGAGCAGTTCTTC; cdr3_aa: CSVEEVTSGYNEQFF
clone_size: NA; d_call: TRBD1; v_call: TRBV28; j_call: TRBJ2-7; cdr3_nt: TGTGCCAGCACCGGACAGGAGTCCTACGAGCAGTACTTC; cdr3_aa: CASTGQESYEQYF
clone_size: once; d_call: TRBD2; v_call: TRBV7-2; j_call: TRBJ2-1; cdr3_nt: TGTGCCAGCAGCGTGACTAGCGGGACGGGGAGTGAGCAGTTCTTC; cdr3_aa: CASSVTSGTGSEQFF
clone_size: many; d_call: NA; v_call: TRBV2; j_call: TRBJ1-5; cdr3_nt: TGTGCCAGCAATCTTAGAGCAGCGACCGGTCAGCCCCAGCATTTT; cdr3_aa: CASNLRAATGQPQHF
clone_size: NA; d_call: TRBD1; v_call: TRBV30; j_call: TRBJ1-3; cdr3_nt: TGTGCCTGGAACAGGGGATCCTCTGGAAACACCATATATTTT; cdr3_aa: CAWNRGSSGNTIYF
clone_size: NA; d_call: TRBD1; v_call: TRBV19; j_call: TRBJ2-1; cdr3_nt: TGTGCCAGTAGGGGACAGGGGGCCAATGAGCAGTTCTTC; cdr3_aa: CASRGQGANEQFF
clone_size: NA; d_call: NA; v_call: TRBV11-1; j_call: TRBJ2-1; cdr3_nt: TGTGCCAGCAGCCCCCGGGACAGGAGGGAGGGGAATGAGCAGTTCTTC; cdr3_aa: CASSPRDRREGNEQFF
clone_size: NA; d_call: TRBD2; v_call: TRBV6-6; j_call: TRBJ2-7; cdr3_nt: TGTGCCAGCAGTTACGCGACTAGCGGGAGCCCCTACGAGCAGTACTTC; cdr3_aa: CASSYATSGSPYEQYF
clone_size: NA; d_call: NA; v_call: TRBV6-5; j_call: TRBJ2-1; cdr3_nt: TGTGCCAGCAGAGCCGGGTTGATATCCTACAATGAGCAGTTCTTC; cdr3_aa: CASRAGLISYNEQFF
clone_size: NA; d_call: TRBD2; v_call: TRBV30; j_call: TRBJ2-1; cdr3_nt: TGTGCCTACTCTAGCGGGAGGGTCTACAATGAGCAGTTCTTC; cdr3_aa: CAYSSGRVYNEQFF
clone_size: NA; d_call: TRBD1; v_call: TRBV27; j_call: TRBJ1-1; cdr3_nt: TGTGCCAGCAGTTCCAAAGGACAGGGCCCTGAAGCTTTCTTT; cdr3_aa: CASSSKGQGPEAFF
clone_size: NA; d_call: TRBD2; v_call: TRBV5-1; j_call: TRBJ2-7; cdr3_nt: TGCGCCAGCAGCTTCGGGACTAGCGGGATCTACGAGCAGTACTTC; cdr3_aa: CASSFGTSGIYEQYF
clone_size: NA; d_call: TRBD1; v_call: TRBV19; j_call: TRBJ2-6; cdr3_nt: TGTGCCAGTAGTTCGGGCAGGGGGCGTCGGTATGGGGCCAACGTCCTGACTTTC; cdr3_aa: CASSSGRGRRYGANVLTF
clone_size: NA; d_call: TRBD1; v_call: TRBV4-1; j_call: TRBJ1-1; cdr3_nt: TGCGCCAGCAGCCAAGAGGACAGGGGTCGGACTGAAGCTTTCTTT; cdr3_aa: CASSQEDRGRTEAFF
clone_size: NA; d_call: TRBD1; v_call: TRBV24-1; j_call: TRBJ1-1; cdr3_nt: TGTGCCACCCGACAGGGGGGACAGGGTGGAACTGAAGCTTTCTTT; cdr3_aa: CATRQGGQGGTEAFF
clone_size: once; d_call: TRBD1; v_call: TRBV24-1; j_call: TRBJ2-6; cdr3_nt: TGTGCCACCAGTGAACCAACAGGGGCTGGGGCCAACGTCCTGACTTTC; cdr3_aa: CATSEPTGAGANVLTF
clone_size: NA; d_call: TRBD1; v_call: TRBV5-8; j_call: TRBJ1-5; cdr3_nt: TGTGCCAGCAGCCCCGGACAGGGTCATCAGCCCCAGCATTTT; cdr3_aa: CASSPGQGHQPQHF
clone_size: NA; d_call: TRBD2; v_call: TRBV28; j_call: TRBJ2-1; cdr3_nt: TGTGCCAGCAGTTTATCTAGCGGGAGGTACTCCTACAATGAGCAGTTCTTC; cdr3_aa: CASSLSSGRYSYNEQFF
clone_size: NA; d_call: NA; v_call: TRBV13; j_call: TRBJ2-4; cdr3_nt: TGTGCCAGCAGCCTAAATACAGGGATGGGAAACATTCAGTACTTC; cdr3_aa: CASSLNTGMGNIQYF
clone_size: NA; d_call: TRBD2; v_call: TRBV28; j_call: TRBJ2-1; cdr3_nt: TGTGCCAGCAGTTTTCTCGCGGGAGGAGGGTACAATGAGCAGTTCTTC; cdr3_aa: CASSFLAGGGYNEQFF
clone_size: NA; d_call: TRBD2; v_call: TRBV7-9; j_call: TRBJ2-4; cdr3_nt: TGTGCCAGCAGCCCTAGCGGGAGGGCGGGGGCCAAAAACATTCAGTACTTC; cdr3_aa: CASSPSGRAGAKNIQYF
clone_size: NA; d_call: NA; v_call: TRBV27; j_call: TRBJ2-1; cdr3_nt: TGTGCCAGCAGTGGACGGGAGTCGCTTTACAATGAGCAGTTCTTC; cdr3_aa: CASSGRESLYNEQFF
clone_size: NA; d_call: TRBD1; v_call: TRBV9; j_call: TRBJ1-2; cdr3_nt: TGTGCCAGCAGCTTCCTCGACAGGGGAGGCGGCTACACCTTC; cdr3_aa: CASSFLDRGGGYTF
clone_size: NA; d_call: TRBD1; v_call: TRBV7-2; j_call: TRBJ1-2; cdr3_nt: TGTGCCAGCAGCCGCACCGGGACAGGGTTCGACTATGGCTACACCTTC; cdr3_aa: CASSRTGTGFDYGYTF
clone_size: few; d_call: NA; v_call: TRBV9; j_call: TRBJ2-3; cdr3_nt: TGTGCCAGCAGCGTTTTTAGCAGTACAGATACGCAGTATTTT; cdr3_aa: CASSVFSSTDTQYF
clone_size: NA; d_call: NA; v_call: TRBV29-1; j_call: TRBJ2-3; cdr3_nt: TGCAGCGTTGAGACACTTAACACAGATACGCAGTATTTT; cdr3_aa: CSVETLNTDTQYF
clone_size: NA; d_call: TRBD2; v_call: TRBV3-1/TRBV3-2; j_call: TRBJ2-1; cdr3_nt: TGTGCCAGCAGCCAAGAAGTAGCGGGAGTTCCTTACAATGAGCAGTTCTTC; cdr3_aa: CASSQEVAGVPYNEQFF
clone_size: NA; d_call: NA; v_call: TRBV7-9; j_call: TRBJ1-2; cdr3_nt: TGTGCCAGCAGCTTAGACGCTACTTCGGGCTATGGCTACACCTTC; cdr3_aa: CASSLDATSGYGYTF
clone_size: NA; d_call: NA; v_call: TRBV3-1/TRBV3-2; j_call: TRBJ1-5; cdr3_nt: TGTGCCAGCAGCCAAGATTCAGGTAGCAATCAGCCCCAGCATTTT; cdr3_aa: CASSQDSGSNQPQHF
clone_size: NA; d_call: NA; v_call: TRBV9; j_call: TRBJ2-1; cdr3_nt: TGTGCCAGCAGCGTAGGCCCTAGCGGGGAAGGGACAGGTGAGCAGTTCTTC; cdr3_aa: CASSVGPSGEGTGEQFF
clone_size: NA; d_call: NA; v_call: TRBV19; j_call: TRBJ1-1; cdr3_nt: TGTGCCAGTAGTATCGGACAGTCTCGCACTGAAGCTTTCTTT; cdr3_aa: CASSIGQSRTEAFF
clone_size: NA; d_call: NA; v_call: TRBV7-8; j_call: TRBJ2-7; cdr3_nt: TGTGCCAGCAGCTTAAGGGGTCCCTACGAGCAGTACTTC; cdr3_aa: CASSLRGPYEQYF
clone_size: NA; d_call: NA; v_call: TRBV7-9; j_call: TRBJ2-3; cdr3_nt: TGTGCCAGCAGTCCAACAGGGACCCCTAGCACAGATACGCAGTATTTT; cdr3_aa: CASSPTGTPSTDTQYF
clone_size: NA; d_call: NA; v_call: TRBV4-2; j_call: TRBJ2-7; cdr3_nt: TGTGCCAGCAGCCTCGCCAGGGGGGACGAGCAGTACTTC; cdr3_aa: CASSLARGDEQYF
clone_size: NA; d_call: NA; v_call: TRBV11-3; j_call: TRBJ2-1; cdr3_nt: TGTGCCAGCAGCGCCACAGGTACGGGCAATGAGCAGTTCTTC; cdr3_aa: CASSATGTGNEQFF
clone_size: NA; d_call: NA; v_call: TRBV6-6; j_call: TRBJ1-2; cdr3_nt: TGTGCCAGCAGTCAAAGCGCTAACTATGGCTACACCTTC; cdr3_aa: CASSQSANYGYTF
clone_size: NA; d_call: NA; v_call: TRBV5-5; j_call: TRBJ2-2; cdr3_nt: TGTGCCAGCAGCGTAACTCCTGGGAGTAACACCGGGGAGCTGTTTTTT; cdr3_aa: CASSVTPGSNTGELFF
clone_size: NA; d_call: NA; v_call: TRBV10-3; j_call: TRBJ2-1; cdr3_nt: TGTGCCATCACCTCCACCCCGAGCGGAAATGAGCAGTTCTTC; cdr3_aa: CAITSTPSGNEQFF
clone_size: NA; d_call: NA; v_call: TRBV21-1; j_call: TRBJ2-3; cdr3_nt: TGTGCCAGCAGCAAAGTGGGACTAGCGGGAGGGTGTCAGTATTTT; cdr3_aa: CASSKVGLAGGCQYF
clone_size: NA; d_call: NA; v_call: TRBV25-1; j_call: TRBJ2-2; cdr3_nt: TGTGCCAGCAGTCCCCCGGGGTGGACCGGGGAGCTGTTTTTT; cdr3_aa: CASSPPGWTGELFF
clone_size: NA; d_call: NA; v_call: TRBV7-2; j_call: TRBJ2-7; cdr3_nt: TGTGCCAGCAGTCAGGGGACATCCTACGAGCAGTACTTC; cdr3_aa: CASSQGTSYEQYF
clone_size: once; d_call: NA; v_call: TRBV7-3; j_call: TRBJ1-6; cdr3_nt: TGTGCCAGCAGCTTGGCTCTTAATTCACCCCTCCACTTT; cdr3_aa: CASSLALNSPLHF
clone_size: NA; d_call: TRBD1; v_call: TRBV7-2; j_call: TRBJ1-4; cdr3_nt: TGTGCCAGCAGCTTAGGATCCCAGGGGGCTAATGAAAAACTGTTTTTT; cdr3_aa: CASSLGSQGANEKLFF
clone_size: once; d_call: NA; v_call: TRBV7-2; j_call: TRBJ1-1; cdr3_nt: TGTGCCAGCAGCTTAGGCCCCAACAGGGTTGAAGCTTTCTTT; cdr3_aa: CASSLGPNRVEAFF